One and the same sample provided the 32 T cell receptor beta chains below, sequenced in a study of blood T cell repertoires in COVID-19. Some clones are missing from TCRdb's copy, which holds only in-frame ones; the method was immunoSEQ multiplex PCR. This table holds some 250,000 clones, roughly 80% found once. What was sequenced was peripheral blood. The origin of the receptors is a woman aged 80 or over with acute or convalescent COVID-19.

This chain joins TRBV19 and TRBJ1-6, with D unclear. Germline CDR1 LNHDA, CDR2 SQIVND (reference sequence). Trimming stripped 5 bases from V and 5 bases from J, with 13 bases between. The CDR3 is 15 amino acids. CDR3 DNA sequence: TGTGCCAGTAGTCCGACTTTCTACCATAATTCACCCCTCCACTTT. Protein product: CASSPTFYHNSPLHF.

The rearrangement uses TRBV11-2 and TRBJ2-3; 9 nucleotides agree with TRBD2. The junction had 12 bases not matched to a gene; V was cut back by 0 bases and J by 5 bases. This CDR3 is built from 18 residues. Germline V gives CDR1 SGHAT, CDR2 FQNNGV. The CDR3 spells CASSLELSGGPWGDTQYF. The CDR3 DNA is TGTGCCAGCAGCTTAGAATTGAGCGGGGGGCCTTGGGGAGATACGCAGTATTTT.

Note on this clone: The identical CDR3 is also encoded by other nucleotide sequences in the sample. The CDR3 coding sequence is TGTGCCAGCTCACCGCAGGGACAAAGCTCTGGAAACACCATATATTTT. Translating it yields CASSPQGQSSGNTIYF. The chain couples TRBV18 to TRBJ1-3; TRBD1 might be the D (6 bases). Germline V gene lookup returns CDR1 KGHSH and CDR2 LQKENI. The CDR3 is 16 amino acids. The V end lost 3 bases, the J end lost 0 bases, and 12 bases lay between the germline ends.

The CDR3, as DNA: TGTGCCAGCAGTTTGTTCTCGGGGGGGGGCGAGCAGTACTTC. This gives the protein CASSLFSGGGEQYF. The J gene is TRBJ2-7, the V gene TRBV6-5; 8 bases agree with TRBD2. After removal of 4 bases from V and 6 bases from J, the junction contained 8 bases not matched to a gene. This CDR3 region has 14 residues. Germline lookup yields CDR1 MNHEY and CDR2 SVGAGI.

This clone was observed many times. CDR3: CASRAGTGGGGTEAFF. Here the CDR3 DNA reads TGTGCCAGCAGGGCCGGGACAGGGGGCGGCGGAACTGAAGCTTTCTTT. The chain joins TRBV5-4 to TRBJ1-1; TRBD1 aligns across 12 bases. This CDR3 region has 16 residues. Losses at the gene ends were 5 bases for V and 5 bases for J; bases not matched to a gene: 10. From germline, CDR1 is SGHNT and CDR2 YYREEE (reference sequence).

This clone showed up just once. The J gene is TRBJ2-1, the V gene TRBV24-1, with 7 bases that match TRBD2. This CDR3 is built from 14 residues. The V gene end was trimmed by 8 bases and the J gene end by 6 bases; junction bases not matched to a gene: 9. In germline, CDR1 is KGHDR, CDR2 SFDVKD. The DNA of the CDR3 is TGTGCCACCATGTCGGGGGAGGGAGTCAATGAGCAGTTCTTC. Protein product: CATMSGEGVNEQFF.

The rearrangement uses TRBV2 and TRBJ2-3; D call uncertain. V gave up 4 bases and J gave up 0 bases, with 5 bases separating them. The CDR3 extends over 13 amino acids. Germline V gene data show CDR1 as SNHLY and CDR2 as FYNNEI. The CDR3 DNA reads TGTGCCAGCAGTGTGCGTAGCACAGATACGCAGTATTTT. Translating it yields CASSVRSTDTQYF.

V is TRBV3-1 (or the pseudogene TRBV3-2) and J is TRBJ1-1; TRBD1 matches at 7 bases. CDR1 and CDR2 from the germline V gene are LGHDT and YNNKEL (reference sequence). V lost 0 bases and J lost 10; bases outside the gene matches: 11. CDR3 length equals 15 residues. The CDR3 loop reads CASSQEGSGGKGAFF. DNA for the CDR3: TGTGCCAGCAGCCAAGAGGGGTCAGGGGGGAAAGGAGCTTTCTTT.

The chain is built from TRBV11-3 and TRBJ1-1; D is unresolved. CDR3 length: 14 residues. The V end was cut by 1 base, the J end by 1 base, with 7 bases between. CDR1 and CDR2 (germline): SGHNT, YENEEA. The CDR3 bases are TGTGCCAGCAGCTTAGGAGGAGGGAACACTGAAGCTTTCTTT. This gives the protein CASSLGGGNTEAFF. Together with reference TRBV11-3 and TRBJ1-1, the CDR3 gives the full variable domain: EAGVVQSPRYKIIEKKQPVAFWCNPISGHNTLYWYLQNLGQGPELLIRYENEEAVDDSQLPKDRFSAERLKGVDSTLKIQPAELGDSAVYLCASSLGGGNTEAFFGQGTRLTVV.

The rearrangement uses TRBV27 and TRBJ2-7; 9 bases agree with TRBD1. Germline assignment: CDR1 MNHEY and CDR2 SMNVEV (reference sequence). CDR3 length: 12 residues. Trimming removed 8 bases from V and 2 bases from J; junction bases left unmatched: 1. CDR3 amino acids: CASRDRAYEQYF. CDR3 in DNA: TGTGCCAGCCGGGACAGGGCCTACGAGCAGTACTTC.

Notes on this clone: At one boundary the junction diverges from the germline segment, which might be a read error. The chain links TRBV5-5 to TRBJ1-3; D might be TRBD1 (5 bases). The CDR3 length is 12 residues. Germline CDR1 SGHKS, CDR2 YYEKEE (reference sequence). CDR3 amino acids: CASSLAPRGLSF. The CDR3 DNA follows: TGTGCCAGCAGCTTGGCCCCAAGGGGCCTCTCATTT.

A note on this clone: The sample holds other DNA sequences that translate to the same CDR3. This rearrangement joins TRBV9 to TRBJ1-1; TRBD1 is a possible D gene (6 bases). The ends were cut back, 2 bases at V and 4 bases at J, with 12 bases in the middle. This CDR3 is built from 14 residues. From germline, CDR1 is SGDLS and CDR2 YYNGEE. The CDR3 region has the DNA TGTGCCAGCAGCGTTGGGGGAGGGGGCACTGAAGCTTTCTTT. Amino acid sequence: CASSVGGGGTEAFF.

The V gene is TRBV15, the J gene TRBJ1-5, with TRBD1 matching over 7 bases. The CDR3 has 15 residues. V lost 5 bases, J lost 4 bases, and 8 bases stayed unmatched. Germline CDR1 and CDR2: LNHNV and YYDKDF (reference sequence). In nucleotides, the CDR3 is TGTGCCACCAGCTATACGACAGGGATAAATCAGCCCCAGCATTTT. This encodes CATSYTTGINQPQHF.

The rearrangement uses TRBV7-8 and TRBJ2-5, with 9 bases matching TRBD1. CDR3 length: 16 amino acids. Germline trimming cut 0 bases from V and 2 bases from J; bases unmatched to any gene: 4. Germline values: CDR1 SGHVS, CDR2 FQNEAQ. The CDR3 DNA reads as TGTGCCAGCAGCTTAGCGCCGACAGGGGGGCAAGAGACCCAGTACTTC. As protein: CASSLAPTGGQETQYF.

The CDR3 DNA sequence: TGTGCCAGCAGCGTACGGACAGGCGGTGAAGCTTTCTTT. This encodes CASSVRTGGEAFF. The chain carries TRBV9 and TRBJ1-1; TRBD1 agrees at 7 bases. The germline V gene has CDR1 SGDLS and CDR2 YYNGEE. V lost 1 base to trimming and J lost 7 bases; unmatched junction nucleotides: 4. The length of the CDR3 is 13 residues.

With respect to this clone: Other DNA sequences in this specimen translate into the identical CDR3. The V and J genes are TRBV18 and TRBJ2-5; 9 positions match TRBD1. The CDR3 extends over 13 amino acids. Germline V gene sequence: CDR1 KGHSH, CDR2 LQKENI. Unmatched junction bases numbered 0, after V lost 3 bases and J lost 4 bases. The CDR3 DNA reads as TGTGCCAGCTCACCGGGACAGGGAGAGACCCAGTACTTC. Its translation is CASSPGQGETQYF.

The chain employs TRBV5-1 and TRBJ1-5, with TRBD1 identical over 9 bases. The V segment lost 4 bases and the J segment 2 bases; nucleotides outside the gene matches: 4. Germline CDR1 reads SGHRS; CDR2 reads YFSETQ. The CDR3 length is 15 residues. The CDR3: CASSRTGERNQPQHF. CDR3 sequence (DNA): TGCGCCAGCAGCAGGACAGGGGAGCGCAATCAGCCCCAGCATTTT.

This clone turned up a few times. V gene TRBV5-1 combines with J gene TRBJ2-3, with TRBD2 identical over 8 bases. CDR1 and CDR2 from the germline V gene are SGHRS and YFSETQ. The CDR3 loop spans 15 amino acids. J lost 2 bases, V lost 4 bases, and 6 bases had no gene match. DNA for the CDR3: TGCGCCAGCAGCCCGCGGGGGGCCCTCACAGATACGCAGTATTTT. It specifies CASSPRGALTDTQYF.

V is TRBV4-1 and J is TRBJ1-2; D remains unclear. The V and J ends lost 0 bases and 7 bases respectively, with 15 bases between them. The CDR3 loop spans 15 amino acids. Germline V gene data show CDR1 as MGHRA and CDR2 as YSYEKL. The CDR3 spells CASSQEGTGRRGYTF. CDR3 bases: TGCGCCAGCAGCCAAGAGGGTACTGGGCGACGTGGCTACACCTTC.

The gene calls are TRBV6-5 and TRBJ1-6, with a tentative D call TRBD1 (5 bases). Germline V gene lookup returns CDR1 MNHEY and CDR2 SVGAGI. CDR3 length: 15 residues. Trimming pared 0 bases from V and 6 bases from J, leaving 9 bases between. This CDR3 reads CASSYSGRRNSPLHF. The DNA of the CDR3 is TGTGCCAGCAGTTACTCGGGGCGCCGTAATTCACCCCTCCACTTT.

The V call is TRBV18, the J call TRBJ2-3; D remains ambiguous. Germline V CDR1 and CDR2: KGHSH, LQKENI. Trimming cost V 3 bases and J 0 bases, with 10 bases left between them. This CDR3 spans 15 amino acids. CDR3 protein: CASSPQAQSTDTQYF. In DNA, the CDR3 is TGTGCCAGCTCACCCCAGGCCCAGAGCACAGATACGCAGTATTTT.

The CDR3 coding sequence is TGTGCCAGCAGTCTACTAGTGAGGGAGACCCAGTACTTC. Protein product: CASSLLVRETQYF. The chain couples TRBV28 to TRBJ2-5; D is possibly TRBD2 (5 bases). The CDR3 sequence is 13 residues long. Germline loops: CDR1 MDHEN, CDR2 SYDVKM. V dropped 5 bases and J dropped 5 bases, with 12 bases sitting between them.

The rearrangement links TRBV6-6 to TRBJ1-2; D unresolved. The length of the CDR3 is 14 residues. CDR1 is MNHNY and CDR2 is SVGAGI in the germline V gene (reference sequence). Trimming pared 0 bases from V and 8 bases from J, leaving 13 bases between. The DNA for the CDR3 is TGTGCCAGCAGTTACTCGGAGGCGACACCCGGCTACACCTTC. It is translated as CASSYSEATPGYTF.

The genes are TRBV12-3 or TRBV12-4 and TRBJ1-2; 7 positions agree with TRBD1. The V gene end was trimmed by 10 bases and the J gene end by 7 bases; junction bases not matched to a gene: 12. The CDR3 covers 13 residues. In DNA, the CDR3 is TGTGCCACCTCGACAGGGTGGAATCGTGGCTACACCTTC. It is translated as CATSTGWNRGYTF.

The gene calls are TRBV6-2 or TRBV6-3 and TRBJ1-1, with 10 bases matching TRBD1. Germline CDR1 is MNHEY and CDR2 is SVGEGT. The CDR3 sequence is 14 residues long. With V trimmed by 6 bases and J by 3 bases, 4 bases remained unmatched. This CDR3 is CASSRGTGDTEAFF. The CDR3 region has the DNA TGTGCCAGCAGCCGCGGGACAGGGGACACTGAAGCTTTCTTT.

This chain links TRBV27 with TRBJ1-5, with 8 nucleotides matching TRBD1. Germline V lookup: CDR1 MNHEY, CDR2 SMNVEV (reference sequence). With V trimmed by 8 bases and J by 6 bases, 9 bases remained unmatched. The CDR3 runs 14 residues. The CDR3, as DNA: TGTGCCAGCTCCCTCCAGGGGGCGGGTCAGCCCCAGCATTTT. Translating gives CASSLQGAGQPQHF.

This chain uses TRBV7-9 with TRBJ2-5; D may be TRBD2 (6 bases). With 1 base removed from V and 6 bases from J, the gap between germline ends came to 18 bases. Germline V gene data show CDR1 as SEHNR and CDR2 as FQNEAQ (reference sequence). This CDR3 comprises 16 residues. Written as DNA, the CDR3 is TGTGCCAGCAGCTTAGATGGTGTGGGGGGTTGGAAGACCCAGTACTTC. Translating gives CASSLDGVGGWKTQYF.

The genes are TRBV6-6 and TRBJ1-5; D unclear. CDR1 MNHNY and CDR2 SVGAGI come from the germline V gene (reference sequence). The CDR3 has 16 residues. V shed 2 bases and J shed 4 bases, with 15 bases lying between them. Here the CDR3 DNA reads TGTGCCAGCAGTTACCCCACACTGGGAGGAAATCAGCCCCAGCATTTT. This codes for CASSYPTLGGNQPQHF.

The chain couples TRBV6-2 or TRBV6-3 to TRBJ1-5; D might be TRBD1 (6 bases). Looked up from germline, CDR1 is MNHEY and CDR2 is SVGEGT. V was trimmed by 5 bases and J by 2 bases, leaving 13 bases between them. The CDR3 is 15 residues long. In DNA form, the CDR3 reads TGTGCCAGCAGTCCGGGACACTCAGGCAATCAGCCCCAGCATTTT. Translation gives CASSPGHSGNQPQHF.

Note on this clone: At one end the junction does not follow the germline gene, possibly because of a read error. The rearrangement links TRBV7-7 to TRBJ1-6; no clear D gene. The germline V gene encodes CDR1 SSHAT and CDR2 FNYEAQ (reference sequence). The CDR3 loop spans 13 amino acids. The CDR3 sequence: CASSSGPDSPLHF. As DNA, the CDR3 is TGTGCTAGCAGCTCTGGGCCCGATTCACCCCTCCACTTT.

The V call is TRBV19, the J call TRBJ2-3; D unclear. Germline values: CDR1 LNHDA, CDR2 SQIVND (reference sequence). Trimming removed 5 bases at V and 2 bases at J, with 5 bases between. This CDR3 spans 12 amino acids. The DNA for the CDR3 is TGTGCCAGTAGTTACAACACAGATACGCAGTATTTT. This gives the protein CASSYNTDTQYF.

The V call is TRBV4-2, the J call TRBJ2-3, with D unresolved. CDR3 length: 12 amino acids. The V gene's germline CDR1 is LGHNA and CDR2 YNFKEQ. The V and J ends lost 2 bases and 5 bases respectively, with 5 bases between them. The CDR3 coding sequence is TGTGCCAGCAGCCAACGAGTAGATACGCAGTATTTT. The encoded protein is CASSQRVDTQYF.